The table lists the clone carrying this TCR beta chain with many counts. The sample is drawn from a study of Graves' ophthalmopathy and Graves' hyperthyroidism. Germline V lookup: CDR1 LNHDA, CDR2 SQIVND (reference sequence). The CDR3 loop spans 13 amino acids. V was shortened by 9 bases and J by 1 base, with 9 bases between the two germline ends. Amplifying from RNA transcripts, the study obtained TCR beta CDR3 regions. An opening RT-PCR round employed HTBI primers and preceded a second-round multiplex PCR. Using its own MiXCR run on the multiplex PCR reads, TCRdb lists one record per CDR3 protein. This table holds 170,000 or so distinct CDR3 sequences, less than 45% found once.

Sequenced input: peripheral blood. This sequence was found in a middle-aged woman with Graves' ophthalmopathy. The chain recombines TRBV19 with TRBJ2-2; D possibly corresponds to TRBD1 (5 bases). The DNA of the CDR3 is TGTGCCAGCCTGACAGTGAACACCGGGGAGCTGTTTTTT. As protein: CASLTVNTGELFF.